The 10 T cell receptor beta chains given below trace back to one sample, sequenced in a study of tumor-infiltrating lymphocytes in oesophageal squamous cell carcinoma. TCRdb reprocessed the PCR reads via MiXCR and lists one record per CDR3 protein. The repertoire holds about 12,000 distinct CDR3 sequences, with about 55% as singletons. The material sequenced was esophageal tumor tissue. The receptors were sampled from a female donor with esophageal squamous cell carcinoma.

In its sample, this clonotype is medium-sized. CDR3 loop: CASSFGQDTQYF. The CDR3 bases are TGTGCCAGCAGCTTCGGGCAGGATACGCAGTATTTT. The chain couples TRBV11-3 to TRBJ2-3, with no clear D. The length of the CDR3 is 12 residues. V was cut by 3 bases and J by 6 bases, with 7 bases left in between. The germline V gene has CDR1 SGHNT and CDR2 YENEEA.

The CDR3 loop reads CASSEGPVANSYEQYF. In DNA, the CDR3 is TGTGCCAGCAGTGAAGGACCGGTAGCTAACAGCTACGAGCAGTACTTC. J is TRBJ2-4 and V is TRBV6-1, with D unclear. The DNA end is a closer match to TRBJ2-7, so the J assignment may be wrong. CDR3 length equals 16 residues. Germline V lookup: CDR1 MNHNS, CDR2 SASEGT.

With respect to this clonotype: As the CDR3 is not closed by the conserved phenylalanine or tryptophan, this likely results from a read error. Because the CDR3's place on the DNA is in doubt, the DNA is left out and the CDR3 is given as listed by TCRdb. The V gene is TRBV6-1, the J gene TRBJ2-6; the D segment call TRBD2 is taken from the table without a DNA check. Germline assignment: CDR1 MNHNS and CDR2 SASEGT. Inclusive of both ends, the CDR3 amounts to 8 amino acids. The CDR3 sequence: CASTFSGS.

This clonotype was recorded only once. The gene calls are TRBV6-5 and TRBJ2-1; no definite D call. Gene TRBJ2-7 matches the end of the DNA better, so the J call may be wrong. Germline V lookup: CDR1 MNHEY, CDR2 SVGAGI. This CDR3 has 13 amino acids. CDR3 residues: CASSETTSYEQYF. CDR3 DNA sequence: TGTGCCAGCAGTGAAACCACATCATACGAGCAGTACTTC.

There are a few counts of this clonotype. This chain links TRBV5-1 with TRBJ2-7; TRBD1 agrees at 8 bases. The end of the DNA aligns better with TRBJ2-1, so the J call may be wrong. Germline assignment: CDR1 SGHRS and CDR2 YFSETQ. This CDR3 spans 13 amino acids. CDR3 in amino acids: CASSWTGSNEQFF. The CDR3 region has the DNA TGCGCCAGCAGCTGGACAGGGTCGAATGAGCAGTTCTTC.

The V gene is TRBV10-3, the J gene TRBJ2-3; 8 bases are shared with TRBD1. The J call may be wrong; the DNA end is better matched by TRBJ2-1. Looked up from germline, CDR1 is ENHRY and CDR2 is SYGVKD. The CDR3 has 18 residues. CDR3 sequence (DNA): TGTGCCATCAGTGAGTCGGAAGACAGGGGCCCCCTCAAAAATGAGCAGTTCTTC. Protein sequence: CAISESEDRGPLKNEQFF.

The rearrangement uses TRBV7-2 and TRBJ2-1, with 11 bases lining up with TRBD2. The DNA matches TRBJ2-5 better at its end, which makes the J call doubtful. The CDR3 spans 16 residues. The V gene's germline CDR1 is SGHTA and CDR2 FQGNSA. Here the CDR3 reads CASSLVPGTSGETQYF. Here the CDR3 DNA reads TGTGCCAGCAGCTTAGTACCGGGGACTAGCGGAGAGACCCAGTACTTC.

A few counts support this clonotype. The chain is built from TRBV7-2 and TRBJ2-1, with unresolved D. V dropped 0 bases and J dropped 6 bases, with 3 bases sitting between them. The CDR3 contains 12 residues. Germline values: CDR1 SGHTA, CDR2 FQGNSA. CDR3 sequence reads: CASSLARNEQFF. The CDR3 bases are TGTGCCAGCAGCTTAGCTCGCAATGAGCAGTTCTTC.

This clonotype was seen a few times. The J gene is TRBJ2-1, the V gene TRBV7-3, with unresolved D. The CDR3 covers 15 residues. Germline CDR1 is SGHTA and CDR2 is FQGTGA. The V gene lost 1 base and the J gene lost 4 bases, with 11 bases spanning the gap. The CDR3, as DNA: TGTGCCAGCAGCTTAAACCCCGGACCATACAATGAGCAGTTCTTC. Residues: CASSLNPGPYNEQFF.

V usage is TRBV12-3 or TRBV12-4 and J usage is TRBJ2-5; 7 nucleotides align to TRBD1. The DNA matches TRBJ2-6 better at its end, which makes the J call doubtful. The CDR3 has 17 residues. In DNA, the CDR3 is TGTGCCAGCAGACCTGTGACAGGGAACTCTGGGGCCAACGTCCTGACTTTC. It translates to CASRPVTGNSGANVLTF.